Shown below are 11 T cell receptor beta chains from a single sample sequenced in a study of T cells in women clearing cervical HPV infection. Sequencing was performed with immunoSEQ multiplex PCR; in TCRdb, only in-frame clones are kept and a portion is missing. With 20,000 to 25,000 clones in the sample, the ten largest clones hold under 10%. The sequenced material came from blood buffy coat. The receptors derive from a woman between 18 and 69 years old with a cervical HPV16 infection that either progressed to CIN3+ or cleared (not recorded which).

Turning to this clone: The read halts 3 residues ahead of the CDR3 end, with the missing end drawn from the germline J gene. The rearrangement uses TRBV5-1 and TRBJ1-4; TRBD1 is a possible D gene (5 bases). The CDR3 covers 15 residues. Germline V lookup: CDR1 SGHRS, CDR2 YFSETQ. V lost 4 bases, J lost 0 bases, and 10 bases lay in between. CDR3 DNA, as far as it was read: TGCGCCAGCAGCGCTACAGGAACAACTAATGAAAAA. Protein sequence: CASSATGTTNEK. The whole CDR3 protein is CASSATGTTNEKLFF.

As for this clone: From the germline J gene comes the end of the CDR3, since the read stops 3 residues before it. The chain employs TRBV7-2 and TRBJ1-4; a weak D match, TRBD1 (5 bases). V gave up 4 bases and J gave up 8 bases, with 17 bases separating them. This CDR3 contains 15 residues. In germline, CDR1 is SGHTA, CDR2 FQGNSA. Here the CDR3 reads CASSSGQIGIEKLFF. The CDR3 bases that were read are TGTGCCAGCAGCTCAGGACAAATAGGGATAGAAAAA. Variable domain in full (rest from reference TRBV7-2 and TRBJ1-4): GAGVSQSPSNKVTEKGKDVELRCDPISGHTALYWYRQSLGQGLEFLIYFQGNSAPDKSGLPSDRFSAERTGGSVSTLTIQRTQQEDSAVYLCASSSGQIGIEKLFFGSGTQLSVL.

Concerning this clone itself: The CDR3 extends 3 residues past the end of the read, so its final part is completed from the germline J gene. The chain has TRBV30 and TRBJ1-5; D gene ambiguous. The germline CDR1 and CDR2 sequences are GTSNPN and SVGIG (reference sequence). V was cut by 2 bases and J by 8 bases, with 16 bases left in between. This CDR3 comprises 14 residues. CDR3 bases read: TGTGCCTGGAGTAAGGCGGGGAACCGAGAGCCC. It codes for CAWSKAGNREP. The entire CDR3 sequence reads CAWSKAGNREPQHF.

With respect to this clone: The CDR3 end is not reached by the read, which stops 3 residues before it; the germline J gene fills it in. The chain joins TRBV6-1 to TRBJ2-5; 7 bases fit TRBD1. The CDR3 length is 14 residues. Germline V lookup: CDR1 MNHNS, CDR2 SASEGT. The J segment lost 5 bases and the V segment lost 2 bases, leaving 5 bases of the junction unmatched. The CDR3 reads CASSETGVRETQYF. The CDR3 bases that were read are TGTGCCAGCAGTGAAACAGGGGTTCGGGAGACC.

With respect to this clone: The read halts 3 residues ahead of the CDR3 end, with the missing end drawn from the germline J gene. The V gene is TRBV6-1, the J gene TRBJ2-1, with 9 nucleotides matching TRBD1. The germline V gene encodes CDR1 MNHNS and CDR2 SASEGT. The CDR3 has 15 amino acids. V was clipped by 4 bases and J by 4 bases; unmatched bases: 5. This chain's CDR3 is CASSAGTGTYNEQFF. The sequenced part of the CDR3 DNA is TGTGCCAGCAGTGCAGGGACAGGGACGTACAATGAG.

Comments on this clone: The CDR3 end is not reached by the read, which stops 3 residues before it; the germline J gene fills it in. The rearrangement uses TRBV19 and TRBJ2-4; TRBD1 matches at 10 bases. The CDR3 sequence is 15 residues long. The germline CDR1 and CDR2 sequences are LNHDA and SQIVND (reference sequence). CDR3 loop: CASSPTDRGNYGQYF. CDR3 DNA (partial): TGTGCCAGTAGTCCGACGGACAGGGGGAACTATGGT.

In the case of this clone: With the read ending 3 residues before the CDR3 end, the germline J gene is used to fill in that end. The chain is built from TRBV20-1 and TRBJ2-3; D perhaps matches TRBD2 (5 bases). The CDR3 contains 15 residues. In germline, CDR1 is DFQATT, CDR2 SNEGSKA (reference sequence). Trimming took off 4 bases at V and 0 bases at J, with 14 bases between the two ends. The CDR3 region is CSATSPGVSTDTQYF. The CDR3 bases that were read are TGCAGTGCTACCTCGCCCGGGGTTAGCACAGATACG.

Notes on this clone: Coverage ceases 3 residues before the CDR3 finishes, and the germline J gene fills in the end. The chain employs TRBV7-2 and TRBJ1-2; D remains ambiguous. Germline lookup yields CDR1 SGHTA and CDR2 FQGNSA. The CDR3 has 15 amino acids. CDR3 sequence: CASSLVSTSSYDYTF. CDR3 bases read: TGTGCCAGCAGCTTAGTCTCGACAAGCTCCTACGAC.

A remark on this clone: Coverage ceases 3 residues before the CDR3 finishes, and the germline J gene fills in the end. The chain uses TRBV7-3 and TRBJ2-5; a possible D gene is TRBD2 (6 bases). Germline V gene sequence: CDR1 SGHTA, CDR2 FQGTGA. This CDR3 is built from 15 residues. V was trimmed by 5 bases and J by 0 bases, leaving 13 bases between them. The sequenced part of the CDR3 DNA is TGTGCCAGCAGCCGGTCGGCGGGAAACCAAGAGACC. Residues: CASSRSAGNQET. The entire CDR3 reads CASSRSAGNQETQYF.

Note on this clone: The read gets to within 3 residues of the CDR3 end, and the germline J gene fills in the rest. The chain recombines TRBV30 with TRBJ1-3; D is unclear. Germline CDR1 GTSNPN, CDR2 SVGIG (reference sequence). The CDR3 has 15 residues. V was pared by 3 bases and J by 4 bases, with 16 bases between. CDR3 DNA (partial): TGTGCCTGGAGCGGGCAAACTAGGCCCGGAAACACC. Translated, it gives CAWSGQTRPGNT. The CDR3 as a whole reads CAWSGQTRPGNTIYF.

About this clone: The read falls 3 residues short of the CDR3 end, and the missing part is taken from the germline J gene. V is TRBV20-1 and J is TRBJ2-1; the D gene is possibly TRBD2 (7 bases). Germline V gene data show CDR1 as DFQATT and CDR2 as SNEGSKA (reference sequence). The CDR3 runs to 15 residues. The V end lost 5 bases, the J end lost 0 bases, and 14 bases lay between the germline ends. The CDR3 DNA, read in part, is TGCAGTGCTGGGGGGGGACACCGCTCCTACAATGAG. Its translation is CSAGGGHRSYNE. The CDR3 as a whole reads CSAGGGHRSYNEQFF.